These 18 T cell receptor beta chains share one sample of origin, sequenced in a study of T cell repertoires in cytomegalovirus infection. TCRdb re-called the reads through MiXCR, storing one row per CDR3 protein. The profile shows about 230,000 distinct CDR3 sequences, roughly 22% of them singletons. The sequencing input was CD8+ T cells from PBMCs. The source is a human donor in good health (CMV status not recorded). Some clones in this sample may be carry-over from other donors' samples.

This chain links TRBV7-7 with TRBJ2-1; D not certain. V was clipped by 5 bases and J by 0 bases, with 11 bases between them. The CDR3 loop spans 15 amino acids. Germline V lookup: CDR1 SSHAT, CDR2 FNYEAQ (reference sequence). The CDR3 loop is CASSPAASSYNEQFF. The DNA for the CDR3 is TGTGCCAGCAGCCCCGCCGCGAGCTCCTACAATGAGCAGTTCTTC.

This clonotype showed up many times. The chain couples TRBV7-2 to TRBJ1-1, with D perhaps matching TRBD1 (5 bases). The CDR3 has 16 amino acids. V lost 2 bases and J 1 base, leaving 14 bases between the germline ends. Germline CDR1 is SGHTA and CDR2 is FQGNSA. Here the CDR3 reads CASSLPRQWTNTEAFF. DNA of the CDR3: TGTGCCAGCAGCTTACCCAGACAGTGGACGAACACTGAAGCTTTCTTT.

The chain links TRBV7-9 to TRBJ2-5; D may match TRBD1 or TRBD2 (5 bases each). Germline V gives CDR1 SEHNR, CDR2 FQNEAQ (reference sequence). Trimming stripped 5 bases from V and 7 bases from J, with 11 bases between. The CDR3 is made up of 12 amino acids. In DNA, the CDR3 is TGTGCCAGCAGCCCCGGGACGGGGACCCAGTACTTC. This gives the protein CASSPGTGTQYF. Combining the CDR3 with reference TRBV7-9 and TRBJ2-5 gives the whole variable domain DTGVSQNPRHKITKRGQNVTFRCDPISEHNRLYWYRQTLGQGPEFLTYFQNEAQLEKSRLLSDRFSAERPKGSFSTLEIQRTEQGDSAMYLCASSPGTGTQYFGPGTRLLVL.

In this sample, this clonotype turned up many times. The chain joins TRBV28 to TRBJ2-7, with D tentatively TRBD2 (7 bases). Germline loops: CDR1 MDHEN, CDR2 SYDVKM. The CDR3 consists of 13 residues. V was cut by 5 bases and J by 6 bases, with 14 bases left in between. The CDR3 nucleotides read TGTGCCAGCAGTCCCCTGGGGGGGCCCGAGCAGTACTTC. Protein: CASSPLGGPEQYF.

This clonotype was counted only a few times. The CDR3 nucleotides are TGTGCCAGCAGTTTATGGCCAGGGGGCTTCGGCACTGAAGCTTTCTTT. It specifies CASSLWPGGFGTEAFF. The chain is built from TRBV12-3 or TRBV12-4 and TRBJ1-1, with 8 nucleotides matching TRBD1. The J segment lost 4 bases and the V segment lost 2 bases, leaving 9 bases of the junction unmatched. This CDR3 has 16 residues.

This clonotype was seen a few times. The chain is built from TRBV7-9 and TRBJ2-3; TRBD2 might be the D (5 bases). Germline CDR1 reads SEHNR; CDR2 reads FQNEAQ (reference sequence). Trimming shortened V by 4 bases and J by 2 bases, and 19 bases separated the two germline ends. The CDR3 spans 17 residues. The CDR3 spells CASSSPRGPDSTDTQYF. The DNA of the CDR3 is TGTGCCAGCAGCTCTCCTCGGGGTCCGGACTCCACAGATACGCAGTATTTT.

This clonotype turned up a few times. The CDR3 here is CASSLVNPSDAKGEDTQYF. CDR3 DNA: TGTGCCAGCAGCTTAGTTAACCCGTCGGACGCCAAGGGGGAGGATACGCAGTATTTT. V usage is TRBV7-6 and J usage is TRBJ2-3; tentative D call: TRBD1 (6 bases). Looked up from germline, CDR1 is SGHVS and CDR2 is FNYEAQ. CDR3 length: 19 residues. V was trimmed by 1 base and J by 6 bases, leaving 26 bases between them.

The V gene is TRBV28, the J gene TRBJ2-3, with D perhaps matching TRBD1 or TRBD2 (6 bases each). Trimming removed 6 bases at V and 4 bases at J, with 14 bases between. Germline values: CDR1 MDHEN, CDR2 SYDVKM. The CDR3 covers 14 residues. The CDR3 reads CASSLGGPPDTQYF. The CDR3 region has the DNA TGTGCCAGCAGCCTCGGGGGCCCCCCAGATACGCAGTATTTT.

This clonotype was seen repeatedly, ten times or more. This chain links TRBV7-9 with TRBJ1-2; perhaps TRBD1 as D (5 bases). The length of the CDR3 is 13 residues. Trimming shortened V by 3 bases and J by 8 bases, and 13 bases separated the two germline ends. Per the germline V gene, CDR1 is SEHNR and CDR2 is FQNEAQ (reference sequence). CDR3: CASSLSGGEGYTF. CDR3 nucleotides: TGTGCCAGCAGCTTGAGCGGAGGGGAGGGCTACACCTTC.

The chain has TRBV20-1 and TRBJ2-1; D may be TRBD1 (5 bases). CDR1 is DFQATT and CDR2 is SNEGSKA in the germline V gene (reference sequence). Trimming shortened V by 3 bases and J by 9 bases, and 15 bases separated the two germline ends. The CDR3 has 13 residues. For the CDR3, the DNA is TGCAGTGCTAGGAGGTTAGATGGGGCTGAGCAGTTCTTC. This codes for CSARRLDGAEQFF.

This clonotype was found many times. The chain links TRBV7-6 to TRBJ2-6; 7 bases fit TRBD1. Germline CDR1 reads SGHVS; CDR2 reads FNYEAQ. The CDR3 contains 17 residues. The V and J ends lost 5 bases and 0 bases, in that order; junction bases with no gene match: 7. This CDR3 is CASSRGPGGSGANVLTF. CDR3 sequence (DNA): TGTGCCAGCAGCCGCGGACCAGGGGGCTCTGGGGCCAACGTCCTGACTTTC.

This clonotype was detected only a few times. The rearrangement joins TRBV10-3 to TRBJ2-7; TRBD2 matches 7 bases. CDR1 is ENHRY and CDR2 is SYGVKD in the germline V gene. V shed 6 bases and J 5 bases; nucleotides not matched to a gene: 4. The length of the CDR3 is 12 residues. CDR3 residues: CAISRGDDEQYF. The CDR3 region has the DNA TGTGCCATCAGCCGGGGGGACGACGAGCAGTACTTC.

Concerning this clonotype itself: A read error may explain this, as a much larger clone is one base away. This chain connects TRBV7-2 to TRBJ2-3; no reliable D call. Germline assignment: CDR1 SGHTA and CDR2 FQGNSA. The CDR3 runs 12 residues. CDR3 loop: CASGLYADTQYF. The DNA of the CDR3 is TGTGCCAGCGGCTTATATGCAGATACGCAGTATTTT.

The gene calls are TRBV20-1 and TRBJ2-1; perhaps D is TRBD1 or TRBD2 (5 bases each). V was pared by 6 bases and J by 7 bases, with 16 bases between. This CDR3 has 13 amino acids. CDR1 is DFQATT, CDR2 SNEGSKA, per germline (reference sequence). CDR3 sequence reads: CSATDRDGNEQFF. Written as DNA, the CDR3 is TGCAGTGCCACCGATAGGGACGGAAATGAGCAGTTCTTC.

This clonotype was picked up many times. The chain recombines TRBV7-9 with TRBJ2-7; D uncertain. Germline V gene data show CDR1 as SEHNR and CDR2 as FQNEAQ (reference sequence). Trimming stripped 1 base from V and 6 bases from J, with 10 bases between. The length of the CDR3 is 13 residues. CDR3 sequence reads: CASSLGHSGEQYF. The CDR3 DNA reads TGTGCCAGCAGCTTAGGGCATTCGGGCGAGCAGTACTTC.

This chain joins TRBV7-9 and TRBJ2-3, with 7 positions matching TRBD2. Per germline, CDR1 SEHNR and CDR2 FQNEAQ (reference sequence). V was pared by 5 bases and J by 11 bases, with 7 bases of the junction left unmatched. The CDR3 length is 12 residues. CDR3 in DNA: TGTGCCAGCAGCCTTGGACTAGTGGAGCAGTATTTT. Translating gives CASSLGLVEQYF.

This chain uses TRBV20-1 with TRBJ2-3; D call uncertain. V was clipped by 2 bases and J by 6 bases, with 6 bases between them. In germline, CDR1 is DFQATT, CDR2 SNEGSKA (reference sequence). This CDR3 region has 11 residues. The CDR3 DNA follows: TGCAGTGCTAGATTTCTCGATACGCAGTATTTT. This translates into CSARFLDTQYF.

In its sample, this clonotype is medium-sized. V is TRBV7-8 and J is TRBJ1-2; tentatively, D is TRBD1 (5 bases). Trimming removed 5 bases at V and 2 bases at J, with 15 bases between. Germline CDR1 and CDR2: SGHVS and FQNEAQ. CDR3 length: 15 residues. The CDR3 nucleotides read TGTGCCAGCAGCGTCGGGGCCCGGGGCAACTATGGCTACACCTTC. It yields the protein CASSVGARGNYGYTF.